The 16 T cell receptor beta chains in this list originate from one sample, sequenced in a study of T cells after yellow fever vaccination (dated by TCRdb to between 2018 and 2021). Library preparation used 5' RACE. Instrument used: Illumina HiSeq 2500. Clones were called with MiXCR by TCRdb after fastp trimmed the public reads at Q25, and only in-frame beta chains were retained. Records with the same CDR3 protein are collapsed into one entry carrying the most frequent genes and DNA. The sample profile shows about 400,000 distinct CDR3 sequences; 6% to 8% of them were found once. 15% of the sample rests with the top ten. In the paper's terms, the treatment or condition label means: live attenuated yellow fever vaccine strain. This sample comprised PBMCs, obtained 5 days after the yellow fever booster vaccination. The origin of the receptors is a man between 25 and 39 years old who received the YFV17D yellow fever vaccine.

This clonotype was seen ten or more times. The chain combines TRBV25-1 with TRBJ2-2, with 9 bases identical to TRBD1. V was clipped by 4 bases and J by 3 bases; unmatched bases: 9. This CDR3 comprises 17 residues. Per germline, CDR1 MGHDK and CDR2 SYGVNS. The CDR3 spells CASSVSPGQGHTGELFF. In DNA form, the CDR3 reads TGTGCCAGCAGTGTCAGCCCGGGACAGGGTCACACCGGGGAGCTGTTTTTT.

This clonotype was found many times. The V call is TRBV7-2, the J call TRBJ1-2; no clear D. Germline loops: CDR1 SGHTA, CDR2 FQGNSA. CDR3 length: 13 amino acids. V lost 6 bases and J lost 2, with 10 bases in between. CDR3 amino acids: CASSLGLNYGYTF. The CDR3 DNA reads TGTGCCAGCAGTCTCGGTCTCAACTATGGCTACACCTTC.

This clonotype was counted only a few times. The chain employs TRBV4-2 and TRBJ2-5; D not certain. The CDR3 contains 15 residues. From germline, CDR1 is LGHNA and CDR2 YNFKEQ. V lost 0 bases to trimming and J lost 4 bases, with 12 bases between them. The CDR3: CASSQDPREGETQYF. DNA for the CDR3: TGTGCCAGCAGCCAAGATCCGAGAGAAGGAGAGACCCAGTACTTC.

This clonotype showed up many times. The V and J genes are TRBV20-1 and TRBJ1-5; D not resolved. Germline values: CDR1 DFQATT, CDR2 SNEGSKA (reference sequence). There are 14 residues in the CDR3. V was cut by 6 bases and J by 0 bases, with 12 bases left in between. CDR3 nucleotides: TGCAGTGCCGGAGGGCAGCATAGCAATCAGCCCCAGCATTTT. Protein product: CSAGGQHSNQPQHF.

The chain has TRBV10-3 and TRBJ2-7; D is unresolved. The germline V gene encodes CDR1 ENHRY and CDR2 SYGVKD. CDR3 length: 16 residues. Trimming took off 0 bases at V and 2 bases at J, with 14 bases between the two ends. CDR3 nucleotides: TGTGCCATCAGTGAGTCGATGAGGCGAGAAACCTACGAGCAGTACTTC. It codes for CAISESMRRETYEQYF.

The chain combines TRBV7-9 with TRBJ1-4; D gene unclear. The CDR3 consists of 16 residues. Trimming left V 1 base short and J 8 bases short, with 17 bases between. CDR1 SEHNR and CDR2 FQNEAQ come from the germline V gene (reference sequence). CDR3 bases: TGTGCCAGCAGCTTAGGCAACAGAGTCTTGCAAGAAAAACTGTTTTTT. Translation: CASSLGNRVLQEKLFF.

This clonotype was detected a few times. CDR3 sequence (DNA): TGCGCCAGCAGCCCAGAATCTACTAGCGGCGATGAGCAGTTCTTC. Amino acids: CASSPESTSGDEQFF. J is TRBJ2-1 and V is TRBV5-1, with 8 bases that match TRBD2. Germline V gives CDR1 SGHRS, CDR2 YFSETQ. V shed 4 bases and J 8 bases; nucleotides not matched to a gene: 11. The CDR3 is 15 amino acids.

V and J are TRBV7-2 and TRBJ2-6; D possibly corresponds to TRBD1 (5 bases). The CDR3 runs 15 residues. V lost 4 bases and J lost 3, with 10 bases in between. Per the germline V gene, CDR1 is SGHTA and CDR2 is FQGNSA. The CDR3 loop is CASSSQGGGANVLTF. The CDR3 DNA is TGTGCCAGCAGCTCTCAGGGTGGTGGGGCCAACGTCCTGACTTTC.

This clonotype was found many times. In DNA, the CDR3 is TGTGCCAGCAGCCAAGATCGACTGTACGAGCAGTACTTC. It codes for CASSQDRLYEQYF. The chain is built from TRBV14 and TRBJ2-7; unclear D gene. Germline CDR1 is SGHDN and CDR2 is FVKESK. V was clipped by 0 bases and J by 4 bases, with 7 bases between them. The length of the CDR3 is 13 residues.

This clonotype was seen more than once but under ten times. The chain carries TRBV11-2 and TRBJ2-7; D is possibly TRBD1 (5 bases). Trimming pared 5 bases from V and 3 bases from J, leaving 17 bases between. Germline CDR1 and CDR2: SGHAT and FQNNGV. This CDR3 contains 15 residues. The CDR3 loop is CASSTAGQPLYEQYF. The CDR3 DNA reads as TGTGCCAGCAGCACCGCCGGACAACCGCTCTACGAGCAGTACTTC.

This clonotype was seen only a few times. This sequence joins TRBV5-1 and TRBJ2-3; D possibly corresponds to TRBD2 (5 bases). This CDR3 spans 15 amino acids. Germline CDR1 SGHRS, CDR2 YFSETQ. Trimming shortened V by 5 bases and J by 2 bases, and 15 bases separated the two germline ends. The CDR3 loop reads CASSERTTSTDTQYF. Here the CDR3 DNA reads TGCGCCAGCAGTGAGCGGACCACCTCCACAGATACGCAGTATTTT.

The chain employs TRBV6-5 and TRBJ2-1, with TRBD2 as a possible D gene (5 bases). V dropped 6 bases and J dropped 6 bases, with 18 bases sitting between them. The CDR3 consists of 15 residues. Per the germline V gene, CDR1 is MNHEY and CDR2 is SVGAGI. The CDR3 sequence: CASSPTRNGGNEQFF. The CDR3 DNA follows: TGTGCCAGCAGCCCGACTCGAAACGGAGGCAATGAGCAGTTCTTC.

The genes are TRBV7-2 and TRBJ1-2; D is possibly TRBD1 (6 bases). This CDR3 has 14 amino acids. CDR1 SGHTA and CDR2 FQGNSA come from the germline V gene. The V gene lost 4 bases and the J gene lost 4 bases, with 13 bases spanning the gap. CDR3 residues: CASSSHRAAYGYTF. CDR3 DNA: TGTGCCAGCAGCTCGCACAGGGCCGCCTATGGCTACACCTTC.

Ten or more counts support this clonotype. This chain links TRBV6-1 with TRBJ2-1; D is possibly TRBD2 (6 bases). The CDR3 is 16 residues long. Trimming removed 4 bases at V and 0 bases at J, with 13 bases between. Germline V gene lookup returns CDR1 MNHNS and CDR2 SASEGT. The CDR3 reads CASSGLGGSSYNEQFF. The CDR3 nucleotides read TGTGCCAGCAGTGGACTAGGAGGCAGCTCCTACAATGAGCAGTTCTTC.

There are many counts of this clonotype. The CDR3 region is CASSLASIGTSYTGELFF. The CDR3 DNA reads as TGTGCCAGCAGCTTAGCCTCAATCGGGACAAGTTACACCGGGGAGCTGTTTTTT. J is TRBJ2-2 and V is TRBV7-2; D is possibly TRBD1 (6 bases). Germline V CDR1 and CDR2: SGHTA, FQGNSA. The CDR3 runs to 18 residues. V was trimmed by 0 bases and J by 3 bases, leaving 17 bases between them. The variable domain in full, completed from reference TRBV7-2 and TRBJ2-2, reads GAGVSQSPSNKVTEKGKDVELRCDPISGHTALYWYRQSLGQGLEFLIYFQGNSAPDKSGLPSDRFSAERTGGSVSTLTIQRTQQEDSAVYLCASSLASIGTSYTGELFFGEGSRLTVL.

A few counts support this clonotype. The chain carries TRBV20-1 and TRBJ2-1; D might be TRBD2 (6 bases). Trimming pared 1 base from V and 7 bases from J, leaving 11 bases between. The germline gives CDR1 DFQATT, CDR2 SNEGSKA (reference sequence). This CDR3 region has 13 residues. This chain's CDR3 is CSARGGAGNEQFF. CDR3 in DNA: TGCAGTGCTAGAGGGGGTGCGGGGAATGAGCAGTTCTTC.